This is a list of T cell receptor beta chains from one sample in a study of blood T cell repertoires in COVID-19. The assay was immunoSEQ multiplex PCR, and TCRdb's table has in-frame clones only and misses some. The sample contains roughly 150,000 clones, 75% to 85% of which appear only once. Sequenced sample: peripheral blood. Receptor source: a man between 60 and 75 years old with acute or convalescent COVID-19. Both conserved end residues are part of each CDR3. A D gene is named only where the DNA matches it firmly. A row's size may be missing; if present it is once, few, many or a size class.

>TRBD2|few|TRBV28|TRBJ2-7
CASRSGRMIGLADYEQYF
TGTGCCAGCAGATCGGGACGGATGATTGGACTAGCGGATTACGAGCAGTACTTC
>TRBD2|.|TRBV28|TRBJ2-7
CASSLILRGLAGVPGEQYF
TGTGCCAGCAGTTTAATTTTACGGGGACTAGCGGGCGTCCCTGGCGAGCAGTACTTC
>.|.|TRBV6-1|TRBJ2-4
CASSESGRKNIQYF
TGTGCCAGCAGTGAATCGGGTCGGAAAAACATTCAGTACTTC
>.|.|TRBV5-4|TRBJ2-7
CASSWDNRQYF
TGTGCCAGCAGCTGGGACAACCGGCAGTACTTC
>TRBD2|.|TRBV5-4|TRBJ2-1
CASSSFREGSRGMYNEQFF
TGTGCCAGCAGCTCTTTTCGGGAGGGATCTAGAGGGATGTACAATGAGCAGTTCTTC
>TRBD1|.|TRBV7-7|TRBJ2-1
CASSYWTGDEQFF
TGTGCCAGCAGCTATTGGACAGGAGATGAGCAGTTCTTC
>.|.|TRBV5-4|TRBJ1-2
CASSPGSYGYTF
TGTGCCAGCAGCCCCGGGTCCTATGGCTACACCTTC
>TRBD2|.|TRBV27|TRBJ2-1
CASSSRTSVFF
TGTGCCAGCAGTTCCCGGACTAGCGTGTTCTTC
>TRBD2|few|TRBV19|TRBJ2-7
CASSRGGLGGYEQYF
TGTGCCAGTAGCCGCGGGGGGTTGGGCGGCTACGAGCAGTACTTC
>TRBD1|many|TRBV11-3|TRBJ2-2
CASSPRTGEANTGELFF
TGTGCCAGCAGCCCAAGAACAGGGGAAGCGAACACCGGGGAGCTGTTTTTT
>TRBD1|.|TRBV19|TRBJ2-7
CASSRTGGPYEQYF
TGTGCCAGTAGTCGGACAGGGGGACCCTACGAGCAGTACTTC
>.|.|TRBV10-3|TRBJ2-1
CAPPLGEASSVDEQFF
TGTGCCCCCCCCCTGGGGGAGGCTTCCTCTGTGGATGAGCAGTTCTTC
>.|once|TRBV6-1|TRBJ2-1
CASSEALTNSYNEQFF
TGTGCCAGCAGTGAAGCGCTTACAAACAGTTACAATGAGCAGTTCTTC
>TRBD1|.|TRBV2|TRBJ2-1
CASRGSGQTVPFGEQFF
TGTGCCAGCCGGGGATCGGGACAGACTGTCCCCTTTGGTGAGCAGTTCTTC
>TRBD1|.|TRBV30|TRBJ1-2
CAITPGTGHGYTF
TGTGCCATTACTCCCGGGACAGGCCATGGCTACACCTTC
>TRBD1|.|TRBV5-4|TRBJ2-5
CASSPTGGRETQYF
TGTGCCAGCAGCCCAACAGGGGGCAGGGAGACCCAGTACTTC
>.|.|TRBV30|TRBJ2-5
CAWSGLRLYQYF
TGTGCCTGGAGTGGGTTGAGGCTTTACCAGTACTTC
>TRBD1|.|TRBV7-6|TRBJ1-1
CASTKTGGAEAFF
TGTGCCAGCACCAAAACAGGGGGAGCTGAAGCTTTCTTT
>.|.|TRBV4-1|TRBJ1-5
CASSQGGERPQHF
TGCGCCAGCAGCCAAGGGGGCGAGAGGCCCCAGCATTTT
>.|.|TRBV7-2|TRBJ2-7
CASSRSYEQYF
TGTGCCAGCAGCCGTAGCTACGAGCAGTACTTC
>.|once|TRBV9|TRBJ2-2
CASSAAGLTTGELFF
TGTGCCAGCAGCGCCGCGGGACTTACCACCGGGGAGCTGTTTTTT
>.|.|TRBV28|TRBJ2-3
CASSLGVRGTDTQYF
TGTGCCAGCAGTTTAGGAGTCAGGGGAACAGATACGCAGTATTTT
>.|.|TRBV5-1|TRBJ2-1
CASSLAESSYNEQFF
TGCGCCAGCAGCTTGGCGGAGAGCTCCTACAATGAGCAGTTCTTC
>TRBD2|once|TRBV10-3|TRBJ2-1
CAISEPGTSGRSEEQFF
TGTGCCATCAGTGAACCCGGGACTAGCGGGAGGTCGGAAGAGCAGTTCTTC
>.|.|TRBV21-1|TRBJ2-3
CASSPQRSPRGTDTQYF
TGTGCCAGCAGCCCCCAGCGGTCCCCTCGAGGCACAGATACGCAGTATTTT
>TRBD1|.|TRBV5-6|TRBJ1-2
CASSLDYYTGGIRGYTF
TGTGCCAGCAGCCTTGATTATTATACAGGGGGCATACGGGGCTACACCTTC
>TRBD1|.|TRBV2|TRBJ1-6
CASSIQGEASPLHF
TGTGCCAGCAGCATACAGGGGGAGGCTTCACCCCTCCACTTT
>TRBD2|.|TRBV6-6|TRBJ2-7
CASSYSTSAQGEQYF
TGTGCCAGCAGTTACTCGACTAGCGCCCAGGGCGAGCAGTACTTC
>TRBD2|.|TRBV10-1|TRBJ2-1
CASSESMGSGSTNEQFF
TGCGCCAGCAGTGAGTCGATGGGTAGCGGGAGTACCAATGAGCAGTTCTTC
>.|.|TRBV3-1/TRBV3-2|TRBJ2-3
CASSQVGPPRRSTDTQYF
TGTGCCAGCAGCCAAGTTGGCCCCCCCCGCCGTTCAACAGATACGCAGTATTTT
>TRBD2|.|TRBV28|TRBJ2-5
CASSSRTSTETQYF
TGTGCCAGCAGTTCTAGGACTAGCACGGAGACCCAGTACTTC
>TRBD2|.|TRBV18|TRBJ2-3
CASSPTGPILAGGRDTQYF
TGTGCCAGCTCACCCACAGGGCCGATTCTGGCGGGAGGAAGAGATACGCAGTATTTT
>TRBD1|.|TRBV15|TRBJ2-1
CATSRGGQGALEQFF
TGTGCCACCAGCAGAGGGGGACAGGGGGCCTTGGAGCAGTTCTTC
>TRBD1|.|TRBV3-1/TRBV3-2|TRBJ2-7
CASSAGTGPYEQYF
TGTGCCAGCAGCGCCGGGACAGGGCCCTACGAGCAGTACTTC
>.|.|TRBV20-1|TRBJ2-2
CSASVGLTGELFF
TGCAGTGCTAGTGTTGGACTAACCGGGGAGCTGTTTTTT
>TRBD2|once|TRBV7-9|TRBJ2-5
CASSLGWGGETQYF
TGTGCCAGCAGCTTAGGCTGGGGAGGGGAGACCCAGTACTTC
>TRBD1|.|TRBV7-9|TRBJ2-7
CASSPPAGTGIYEQYF
TGTGCCAGCAGCCCCCCTGCAGGGACAGGGATCTACGAGCAGTACTTC
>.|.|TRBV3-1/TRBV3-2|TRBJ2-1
CASSPRPSYNEQFF
TGTGCCAGCAGTCCCAGGCCCTCCTACAATGAGCAGTTCTTC
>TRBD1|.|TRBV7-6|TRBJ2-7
CASSSRQGTYEQYF
TGTGCCAGCAGCTCCCGACAGGGTACCTACGAGCAGTACTTC
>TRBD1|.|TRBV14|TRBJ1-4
CASSQWTGTNEKLFF
TGTGCCAGCAGCCAGTGGACAGGCACCAATGAAAAACTGTTTTTT
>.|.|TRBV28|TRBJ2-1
CASSPPQGFNEQFF
TGTGCCAGCAGTCCCCCCCAGGGATTCAATGAGCAGTTCTTC
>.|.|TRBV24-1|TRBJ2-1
CATSEASYNEQFF
TGTGCCACCAGTGAGGCCAGTTACAATGAGCAGTTCTTC
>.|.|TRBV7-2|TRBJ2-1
CASSSRTGSNEQFF
TGTGCCAGCAGCTCCCGCACAGGGAGCAATGAGCAGTTCTTC